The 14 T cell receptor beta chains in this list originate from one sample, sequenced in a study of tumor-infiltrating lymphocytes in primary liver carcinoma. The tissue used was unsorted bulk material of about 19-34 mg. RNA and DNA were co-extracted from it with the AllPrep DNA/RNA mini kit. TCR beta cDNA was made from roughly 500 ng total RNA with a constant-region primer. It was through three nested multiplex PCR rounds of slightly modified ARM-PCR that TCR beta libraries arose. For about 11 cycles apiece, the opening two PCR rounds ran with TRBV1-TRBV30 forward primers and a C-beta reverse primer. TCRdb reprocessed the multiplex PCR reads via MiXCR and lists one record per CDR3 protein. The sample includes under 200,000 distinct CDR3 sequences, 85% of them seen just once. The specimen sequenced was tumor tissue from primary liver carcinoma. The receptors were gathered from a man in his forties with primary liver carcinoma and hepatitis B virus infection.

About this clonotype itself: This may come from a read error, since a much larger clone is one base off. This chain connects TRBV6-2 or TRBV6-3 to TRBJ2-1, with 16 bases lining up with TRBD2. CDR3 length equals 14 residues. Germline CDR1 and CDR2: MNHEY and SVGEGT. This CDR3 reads CASSTGTSGRAVIF. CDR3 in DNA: TGTGCCAGCAGCACCGGGACTAGCGGGAGGGCCGTGATCTTC.

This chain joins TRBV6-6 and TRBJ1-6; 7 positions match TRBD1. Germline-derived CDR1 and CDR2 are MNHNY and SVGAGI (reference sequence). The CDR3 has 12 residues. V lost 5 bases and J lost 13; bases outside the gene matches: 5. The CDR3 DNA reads TGTGCCAGCAGTACAGGGGTTTCGCCCCTCCACTTT. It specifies CASSTGVSPLHF.

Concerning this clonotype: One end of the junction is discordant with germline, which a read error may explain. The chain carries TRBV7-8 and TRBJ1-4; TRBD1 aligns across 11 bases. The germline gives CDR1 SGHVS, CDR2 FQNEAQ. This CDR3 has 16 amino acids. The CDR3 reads CTSSLPHGQGAEKLFF. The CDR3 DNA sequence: TGCACCAGCAGCTTACCTCATGGACAGGGGGCTGAAAAACTGTTTTTT.

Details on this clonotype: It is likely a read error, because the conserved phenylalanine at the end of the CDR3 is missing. As DNA, the CDR3 is TGTGCCTGCAGCTCCGGGACGGGGGATTCACCCCTCCACATT. It encodes CACSSGTGDSPLHI. J is TRBJ1-6 and V is TRBV12-3 or TRBV12-4, with TRBD1 as a possible D gene (5 bases). The CDR3 loop spans 14 amino acids.

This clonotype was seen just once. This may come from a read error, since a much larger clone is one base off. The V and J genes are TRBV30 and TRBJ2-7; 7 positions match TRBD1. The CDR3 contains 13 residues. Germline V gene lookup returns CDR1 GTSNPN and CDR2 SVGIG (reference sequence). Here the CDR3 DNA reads TGTGCCTGGAGTGTACAGGGGCCCTACGGGCAGTACTTC. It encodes CAWSVQGPYGQYF.

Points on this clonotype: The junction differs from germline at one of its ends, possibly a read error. The CDR3 DNA follows: TGTGCTAGCAGTTCAAGGGGTAAAAACACCATATATTTT. Residues: CASSSRGKNTIYF. The V and J genes are TRBV6-5 and TRBJ1-3, with D possibly matching TRBD1 (5 bases). The CDR3 has 13 residues. Germline V gene sequence: CDR1 MNHEY, CDR2 SVGAGI.

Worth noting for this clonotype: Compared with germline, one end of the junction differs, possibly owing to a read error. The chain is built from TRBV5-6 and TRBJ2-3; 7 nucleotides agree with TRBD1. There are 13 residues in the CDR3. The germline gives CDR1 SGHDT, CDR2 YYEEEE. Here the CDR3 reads CTSSTKGALTQYF. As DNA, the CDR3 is TGTACCAGCAGCACCAAGGGGGCTTTAACGCAATATTTT.

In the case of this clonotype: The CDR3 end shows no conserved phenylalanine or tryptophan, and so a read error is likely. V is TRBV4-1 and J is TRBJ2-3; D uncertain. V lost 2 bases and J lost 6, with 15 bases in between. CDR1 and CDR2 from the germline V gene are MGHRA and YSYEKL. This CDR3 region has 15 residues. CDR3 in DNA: TGCGCCAGCAGCCAAAATCCGAGTGGAAGGGATACGCAGTATTCT. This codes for CASSQNPSGRDTQYS.

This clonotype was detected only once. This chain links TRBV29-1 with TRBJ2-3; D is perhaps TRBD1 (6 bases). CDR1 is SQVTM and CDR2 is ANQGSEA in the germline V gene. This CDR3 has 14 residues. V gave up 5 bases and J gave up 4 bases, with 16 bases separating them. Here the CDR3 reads CSVSVTGTSDTQYF. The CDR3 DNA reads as TGCAGCGTTTCCGTAACAGGGACGTCAGATACGCAGTATTTT.

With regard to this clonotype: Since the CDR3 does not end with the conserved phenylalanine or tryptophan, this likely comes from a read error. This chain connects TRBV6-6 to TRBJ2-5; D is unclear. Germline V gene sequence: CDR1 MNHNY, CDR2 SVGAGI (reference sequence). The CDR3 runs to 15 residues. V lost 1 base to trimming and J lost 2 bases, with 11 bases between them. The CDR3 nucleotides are TGTGCCAGCAGTTACTTGGGTGTAGGACAAGAGACCCAGTACTAC. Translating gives CASSYLGVGQETQYY.

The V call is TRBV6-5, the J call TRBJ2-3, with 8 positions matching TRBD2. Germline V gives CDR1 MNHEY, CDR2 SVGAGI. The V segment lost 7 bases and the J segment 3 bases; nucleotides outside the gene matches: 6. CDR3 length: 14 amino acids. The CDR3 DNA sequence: TGTGCCAGCAACCCAGGACTAGCAACAGATACGCAGTATTTT. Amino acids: CASNPGLATDTQYF.

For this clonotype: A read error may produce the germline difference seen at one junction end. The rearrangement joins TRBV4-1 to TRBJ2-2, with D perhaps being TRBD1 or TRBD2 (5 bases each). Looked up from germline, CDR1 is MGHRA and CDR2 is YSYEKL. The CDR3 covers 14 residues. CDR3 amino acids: CVSSMGERTGELFF. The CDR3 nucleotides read TGCGTCAGCAGCATGGGGGAAAGGACCGGGGAGCTGTTTTTT.

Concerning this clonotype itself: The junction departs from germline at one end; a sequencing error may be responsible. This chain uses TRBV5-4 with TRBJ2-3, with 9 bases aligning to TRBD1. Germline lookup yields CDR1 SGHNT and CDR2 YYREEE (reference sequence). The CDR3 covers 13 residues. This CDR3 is CAATRTGVDMQYF. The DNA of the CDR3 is TGTGCAGCAACAAGGACAGGGGTTGATATGCAGTATTTT.

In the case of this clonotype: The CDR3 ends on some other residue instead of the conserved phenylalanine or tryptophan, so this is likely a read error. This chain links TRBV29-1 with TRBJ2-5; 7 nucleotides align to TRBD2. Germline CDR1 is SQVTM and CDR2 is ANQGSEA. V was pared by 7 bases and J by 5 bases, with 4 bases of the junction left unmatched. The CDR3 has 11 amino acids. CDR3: CSATRGETQYL. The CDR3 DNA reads TGCAGCGCCACGCGGGGGGAGACCCAGTACCTC.